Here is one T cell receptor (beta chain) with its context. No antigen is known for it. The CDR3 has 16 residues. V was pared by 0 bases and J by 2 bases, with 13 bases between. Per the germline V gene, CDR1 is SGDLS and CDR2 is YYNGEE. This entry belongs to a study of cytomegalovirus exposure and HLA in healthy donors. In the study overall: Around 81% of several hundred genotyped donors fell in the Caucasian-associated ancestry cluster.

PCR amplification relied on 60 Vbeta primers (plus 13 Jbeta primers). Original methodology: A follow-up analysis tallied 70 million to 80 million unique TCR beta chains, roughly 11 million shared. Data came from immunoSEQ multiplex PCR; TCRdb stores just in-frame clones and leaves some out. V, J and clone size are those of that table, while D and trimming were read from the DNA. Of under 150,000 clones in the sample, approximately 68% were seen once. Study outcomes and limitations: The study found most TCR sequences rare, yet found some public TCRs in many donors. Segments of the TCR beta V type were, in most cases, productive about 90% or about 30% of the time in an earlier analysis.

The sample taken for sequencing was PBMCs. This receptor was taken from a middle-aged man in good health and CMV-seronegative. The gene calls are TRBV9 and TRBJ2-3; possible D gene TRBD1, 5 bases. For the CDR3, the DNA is TGTGCCAGCAGCGTAGATGAGGACACGACCACAGATACGCAGTATTTT. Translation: CASSVDEDTTTDTQYF. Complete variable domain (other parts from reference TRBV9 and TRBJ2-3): DSGVTQTPKHLITATGQRVTLRCSPRSGDLSVYWYQQSLDQGLQFLIQYYNGEERAKGNILERFSAQQFPDLHSELNLSSLELGDSALYFCASSVDEDTTTDTQYFGPGTRLTVL.